Listed here is a single T cell receptor beta chain. The antigen is unknown. Included in the TCR beta cDNA libraries were unique molecular identifiers. T cells numbering roughly 0.85 to 10 million gave rise to roughly 550,000 cDNA molecules. TCRdb fed the PCR reads into MiXCR, producing one record per CDR3 protein. The data hold a few hundred thousand distinct CDR3 sequences, with around 40% observed a single time. The data derive from a study of post-analysis software for immune sequencing data. On the study more broadly: Included among the disease courses, which were recorded for the cohort, were relapsing-remitting, secondary progressive and progressive-relapsing multiple sclerosis. Study results and caveats: There were five TRBV segments more frequent in patients than controls, and TRBV5-6, TRBV5-1 and TRBV20-1 were among them. Samples prepared in the same batch strongly co-clustered by F measure. In multiple sclerosis, normalized Chao1 diversity was significantly below that of controls.

CDR1 is DFQATT, CDR2 SNEGSKA, per germline (reference sequence). Trimming at V came to 6 bases and at J to 7 bases, leaving 11 bases not matched to a gene. The length of the CDR3 is 14 residues. The source of this sequence is a girl between 5 and 17 years old with multiple sclerosis. Material: blood. The V gene is TRBV20-1, the J gene TRBJ2-1; 8 bases align to TRBD1. For the CDR3, the DNA is TGCAGTGCCACCGGGACAGGAGTCGTAAATGAGCAGTTCTTC. Translated, it gives CSATGTGVVNEQFF.